These 26 T cell receptor beta chains came from one sample sequenced in a study of monozygotic twins with cystic fibrosis. Only in-frame clones appear in the TCRdb table, and some are missing; sequencing was by immunoSEQ multiplex PCR. The sample has about 14,000 clones; just under 95% are singletons. Sequencing input: blood. The receptors stem from a girl aged 2 to 9 with cystic fibrosis.

The V and J genes are TRBV4-3 and TRBJ2-2; TRBD2 might be the D (6 bases). The CDR3 contains 16 residues. The V end lost 1 base, the J end lost 7 bases, and 16 bases lay between the germline ends. Germline V lookup: CDR1 LGHNA, CDR2 YSLEER. As DNA, the CDR3 is TGCGCCAGCAGCCAAGGGAGGGCGGGTGCGCGCGGGGAGCTGTTTTTT. It yields the protein CASSQGRAGARGELFF.

The rearrangement joins TRBV7-8 to TRBJ2-2; no reliable D call. Germline CDR1 SGHVS, CDR2 FQNEAQ. Trimming took 7 bases from V and 4 from J, leaving 16 bases between them. The CDR3 consists of 15 residues. The CDR3 sequence: CASMQPRPFTGELFF. The CDR3 DNA reads as TGTGCCAGCATGCAACCTCGGCCGTTCACCGGGGAGCTGTTTTTT.

This rearrangement joins TRBV27 to TRBJ2-7; 12 bases align to TRBD2. V lost 6 bases to trimming and J lost 2 bases; unmatched junction nucleotides: 2. The CDR3 has 14 amino acids. The germline V gene encodes CDR1 MNHEY and CDR2 SMNVEV (reference sequence). CDR3 amino acids: CASSWTSGTYEQYF. The CDR3 DNA sequence: TGTGCCAGCAGCTGGACTAGCGGGACCTACGAGCAGTACTTC.

This chain joins TRBV6-5 and TRBJ2-6, with no clear D. The CDR3 spans 13 residues. Germline CDR1 and CDR2: MNHEY and SVGAGI. V gave up 7 bases and J gave up 4 bases, with 8 bases separating them. CDR3 loop: CASTNPGANVLTF. DNA for the CDR3: TGTGCCAGCACCAATCCGGGGGCCAACGTCCTGACTTTC.

This clone was observed once. The chain joins TRBV5-5 to TRBJ2-7; 8 nucleotides match TRBD2. The V gene's germline CDR1 is SGHKS and CDR2 YYEKEE (reference sequence). There are 15 residues in the CDR3. The J segment lost 2 bases and the V segment lost 4 bases, leaving 8 bases of the junction unmatched. The CDR3 sequence: CASSPAGGEPYEQYF. CDR3 nucleotide sequence: TGTGCCAGCAGCCCCGCGGGGGGCGAACCCTACGAGCAGTACTTC.

The gene calls are TRBV9 and TRBJ1-4; D gene uncertain. V gave up 3 bases and J gave up 4 bases, with 10 bases separating them. The CDR3 consists of 14 residues. Germline assignment: CDR1 SGDLS and CDR2 YYNGEE. The chain's CDR3 is CASSGQALNEKLFF. In nucleotides, the CDR3 is TGTGCCAGCAGCGGTCAGGCCCTTAATGAAAAACTGTTTTTT.

The chain links TRBV28 to TRBJ2-3, with TRBD2 matching over 10 bases. CDR1 and CDR2 from the germline V gene are MDHEN and SYDVKM. CDR3 length: 16 residues. The V and J ends lost 6 bases and 2 bases, in that order; junction bases with no gene match: 8. CDR3 in amino acids: CASRYPGLAYTDTQYF. DNA for the CDR3: TGTGCCAGCAGGTATCCGGGACTAGCGTACACAGATACGCAGTATTTT.

CDR3 in amino acids: CASSESSGNTIYF. The CDR3 region has the DNA TGTGCCAGCAGTGAAAGCTCTGGAAACACCATATATTTT. The V and J genes are TRBV2 and TRBJ1-3; no clear D. CDR3 length: 13 amino acids. Germline V CDR1 and CDR2: SNHLY, FYNNEI. With 2 bases removed from V and 0 bases from J, the gap between germline ends came to 2 bases.

The chain combines TRBV9 with TRBJ1-2; D unclear. V was clipped by 5 bases and J by 2 bases, with 16 bases between them. The CDR3 is 15 amino acids. Germline-derived CDR1 and CDR2 are SGDLS and YYNGEE. The CDR3: CASRGFPGQNYGYTF. The CDR3 nucleotides are TGTGCCAGCAGGGGTTTCCCCGGGCAGAACTATGGCTACACCTTC.

The J gene is TRBJ2-7, the V gene TRBV2, with D perhaps matching TRBD1 (6 bases). Germline CDR1 reads SNHLY; CDR2 reads FYNNEI. CDR3 size: 15 residues. V gave up 6 bases and J gave up 2 bases, with 17 bases separating them. CDR3 loop: CASRRQQGTAYEQYF. The CDR3 DNA is TGTGCCAGCAGGAGGCAACAGGGAACGGCCTACGAGCAGTACTTC.

This sequence joins TRBV19 and TRBJ2-7; the match to TRBD2 covers 14 bases. The V gene end was trimmed by 6 bases and the J gene end by 0 bases; junction bases not matched to a gene: 7. The CDR3 totals 17 residues. Germline V gene sequence: CDR1 LNHDA, CDR2 SQIVND (reference sequence). This CDR3 is CASSQGGLAGDSYEQYF. CDR3 in DNA: TGTGCCAGTAGCCAAGGGGGACTAGCGGGGGACTCCTACGAGCAGTACTTC.

The chain links TRBV2 to TRBJ2-2, with 7 bases fitting TRBD1. This CDR3 spans 15 amino acids. The germline V gene encodes CDR1 SNHLY and CDR2 FYNNEI. Trimming cost V 6 bases and J 1 base; bases outside gene matches: 5. The CDR3 DNA reads as TGTGCCAGCAGCCCAGACAGGGAGAACACCGGGGAGCTGTTTTTT. As protein: CASSPDRENTGELFF.

This rearrangement joins TRBV4-1 to TRBJ2-5; weak D call: TRBD2 (5 bases). Germline V gives CDR1 MGHRA, CDR2 YSYEKL. V lost 1 base and J lost 2, with 14 bases in between. This CDR3 contains 16 residues. CDR3 amino acids: CASSQVIQRKQETQYF. CDR3 bases: TGCGCCAGCAGCCAAGTTATTCAGCGGAAACAAGAGACCCAGTACTTC.

The chain joins TRBV9 to TRBJ2-1; 8 nucleotides match TRBD2. The CDR3 sequence is 15 residues long. Germline loops: CDR1 SGDLS, CDR2 YYNGEE. V lost 4 bases and J lost 3; bases outside the gene matches: 6. The CDR3 loop is CASSKTGTSYNEQFF. In DNA, the CDR3 is TGTGCCAGCAGCAAAACCGGGACTAGCTACAATGAGCAGTTCTTC.

The rearrangement joins TRBV18 to TRBJ2-3; no clear D gene. The CDR3 sequence is 11 residues long. Germline V gives CDR1 KGHSH, CDR2 LQKENI. V lost 5 bases and J lost 6, with 6 bases in between. The CDR3 DNA reads TGTGCCAGCTCAACCTTGGATACGCAGTATTTT. It translates to CASSTLDTQYF.

V gene TRBV28 combines with J gene TRBJ2-2; 14 bases map to TRBD2. The CDR3 extends over 17 amino acids. V lost 10 bases, J lost 3 bases, and 10 bases stayed unmatched. Germline V CDR1 and CDR2: MDHEN, SYDVKM. This CDR3 reads CATRGTSGSSDTGELFF. The CDR3, as DNA: TGTGCCACCCGTGGGACTAGCGGGAGTTCGGACACCGGGGAGCTGTTTTTT. The full variable domain, rest sourced from reference TRBV28 and TRBJ2-2, is DVKVTQSSRYLVKRTGEKVFLECVQDMDHENMFWYRQDPGLGLRLIYFSYDVKMKEKGDIPEGYSVSREKKERFSLILESASTNQTSMYLCATRGTSGSSDTGELFFGEGSRLTVL.

The chain has TRBV18 and TRBJ2-3; 8 nucleotides align to TRBD2. The CDR3 is 19 residues long. Germline V gene lookup returns CDR1 KGHSH and CDR2 LQKENI. Trimming at V came to 0 bases and at J to 0 bases, leaving 11 bases not matched to a gene. This CDR3 is CASSPPRGGVYRSTDTQYF. For the CDR3, the DNA is TGTGCCAGCTCACCACCCCGGGGGGGCGTCTACCGTAGCACAGATACGCAGTATTTT.

The V and J genes are TRBV28 and TRBJ1-5, with D unresolved. Germline V gives CDR1 MDHEN, CDR2 SYDVKM. V was trimmed by 2 bases and J by 3 bases, leaving 14 bases between them. This CDR3 has 16 amino acids. The CDR3: CASSLKHGLSNQPQHF. For the CDR3, the DNA is TGTGCCAGCAGTTTAAAGCATGGACTTTCCAATCAGCCCCAGCATTTT.

This rearrangement joins TRBV18 to TRBJ2-5; no clear D gene. Germline lookup yields CDR1 KGHSH and CDR2 LQKENI. V was trimmed by 8 bases and J by 4 bases, leaving 5 bases between them. This CDR3 spans 10 amino acids. The CDR3: CASALETQYF. In DNA form, the CDR3 reads TGTGCCAGCGCCCTAGAGACCCAGTACTTC. The full variable domain, rest sourced from reference TRBV18 and TRBJ2-5, is NAGVMQNPRHLVRRRGQEARLRCSPMKGHSHVYWYRQLPEEGLKFMVYLQKENIIDESGMPKERFSAEFPKEGPSILRIQQVVRGDSAAYFCASALETQYFGPGTRLLVL.

The chain has TRBV19 and TRBJ2-1; D perhaps matches TRBD1 (6 bases). The CDR3 is 13 amino acids. Looked up from germline, CDR1 is LNHDA and CDR2 is SQIVND (reference sequence). V was cut by 5 bases and J by 2 bases, with 7 bases left in between. The DNA of the CDR3 is TGTGCCAGTAGTTGGACAGCCTACAATGAGCAGTTCTTC. Its protein product is CASSWTAYNEQFF.

The sample holds one count of this clone. The V gene is TRBV5-1, the J gene TRBJ2-5; 7 bases are a match to TRBD2. After removal of 0 bases from V and 4 bases from J, the junction contained 12 bases not matched to a gene. Germline V gene lookup returns CDR1 SGHRS and CDR2 YFSETQ. CDR3 size: 17 residues. In nucleotides, the CDR3 is TGCGCCAGCAGCTTGGCGGGAGGACCCATGCTGATAGAGACCCAGTACTTC. It encodes CASSLAGGPMLIETQYF. The full variable domain, its missing parts supplied by reference TRBV5-1 and TRBJ2-5, is KAGVTQTPRYLIKTRGQQVTLSCSPISGHRSVSWYQQTPGQGLQFLFEYFSETQRNKGNFPGRFSGRQFSNSRSEMNVSTLELGDSALYLCASSLAGGPMLIETQYFGPGTRLLVL.

The CDR3 bases are TGTGCCAGCAGCTCTGACAGGGGTTCCTACAATGAGCAGTTCTTC. It codes for CASSSDRGSYNEQFF. This chain links TRBV7-2 with TRBJ2-1; 8 bases match TRBD1. V was clipped by 4 bases and J by 1 base; unmatched bases: 3. Germline CDR1 reads SGHTA; CDR2 reads FQGNSA. The CDR3 is 15 amino acids.

This chain links TRBV7-2 with TRBJ2-7; 8 nucleotides align to TRBD2. After removal of 5 bases from V and 3 bases from J, the junction contained 6 bases not matched to a gene. CDR1 and CDR2 from the germline V gene are SGHTA and FQGNSA. The CDR3 totals 14 residues. DNA of the CDR3: TGTGCCAGCAGCCCGACTAGCGTAAACTACGAGCAGTACTTC. It translates to CASSPTSVNYEQYF.

The chain combines TRBV7-2 with TRBJ2-1; 9 bases match TRBD2. Germline CDR1 reads SGHTA; CDR2 reads FQGNSA. The J segment lost 10 bases and the V segment lost 5 bases, leaving 9 bases of the junction unmatched. This CDR3 contains 14 residues. The CDR3 reads CASSRKWTSDEQFF. CDR3 nucleotides: TGTGCCAGCAGCCGCAAGTGGACTAGCGACGAGCAGTTCTTC.

There are a few counts of this clone. This rearrangement joins TRBV2 to TRBJ2-3, with D unresolved. Germline-derived CDR1 and CDR2 are SNHLY and FYNNEI. V was pared by 4 bases and J by 1 base, with 12 bases between. CDR3 length: 15 amino acids. The CDR3 sequence is CASSALGRGTDTQYF. Written as DNA, the CDR3 is TGTGCCAGCAGTGCCCTCGGTAGGGGCACAGATACGCAGTATTTT.

The rearrangement uses TRBV7-3 and TRBJ2-3, with a tentative D call TRBD1 (6 bases). CDR3 length: 16 amino acids. Germline-derived CDR1 and CDR2 are SGHTA and FQGTGA. V was trimmed by 5 bases and J by 0 bases, leaving 15 bases between them. CDR3 DNA: TGTGCCAGCAGCACCTGGGACACAACAAGCACAGATACGCAGTATTTT. Translation: CASSTWDTTSTDTQYF.